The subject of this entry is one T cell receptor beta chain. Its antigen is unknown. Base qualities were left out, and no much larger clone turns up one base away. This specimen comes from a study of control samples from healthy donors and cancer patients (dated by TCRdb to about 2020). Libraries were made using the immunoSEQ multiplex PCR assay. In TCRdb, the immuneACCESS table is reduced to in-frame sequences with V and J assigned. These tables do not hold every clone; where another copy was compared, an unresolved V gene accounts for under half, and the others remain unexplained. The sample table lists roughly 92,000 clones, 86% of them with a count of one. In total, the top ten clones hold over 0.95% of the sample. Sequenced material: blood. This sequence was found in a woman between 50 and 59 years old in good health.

The CDR3 corresponds to CASSLAPTSGGETQYF. At the DNA level, the sequence is TGTGCCAGCAGCTTAGCTCCCACTAGCGGGGGAGAGACCCAGTACTTC. The rearrangement joined TRBV7-2 to TRBJ2-5, with 11 central nucleotides matching TRBD2. From V the trimming removes 0 bases and from J it removes 4 bases, while the gene matches leave 4 bases of the junction unaccounted for. Sequences SGHTA (CDR1) and FQGNSA (CDR2) are obtained from the germline V gene. From its cysteine to its phenylalanine, the CDR3 spans 16 amino acids. Of the read, only the CDR3 DNA is kept; its 48 bases are in frame from base 1. Here the CDR3 is joined to the reference TRBV7-2 and TRBJ2-5 genes, and the full variable domain is: GAGVSQSPSNKVTEKGKDVELRCDPISGHTALYWYRQSLGQGLEFLIYFQGNSAPDKSGLPSDRFSAERTGGSVSTLTIQRTQQEDSAVYLCASSLAPTSGGETQYFGPGTRLLVL.